What follows is one T cell receptor (beta chain) and its context. At the DNA level, this CDR3 is encoded by other sequences in the same sample as well. The source of the sample is a study of shared clonotypes between healthy human individuals. Using immunoSEQ multiplex PCR, the repertoire was profiled, and TCRdb retains in-frame clones only, with some absent. The sample carries around 1.5 million clones, under 99% recorded once. There are 14 residues in the CDR3. Trimming cost V 4 bases and J 5 bases; bases outside gene matches: 5. The germline gives CDR1 GTSNPN, CDR2 SVGIG (reference sequence). This chain uses TRBV30 with TRBJ2-2; 9 bases are shared with TRBD1. This clonotype originated in a man in his thirties or forties in good health. The sequenced sample consisted of naive CD4+ T cells sorted from blood. Noted subset: CD45RA+ positively selected. The CDR3 DNA is TGTGCCTGGACCGGACAGGGGCGAACCGGGGAGCTGTTTTTT. Translated: CAWTGQGRTGELFF.